The 30 T cell receptor beta chains below all came from one sample that was sequenced in a study of cytomegalovirus exposure and HLA in healthy donors. Researchers ran the PCR with 60 Vbeta and 13 Jbeta primers. TCRdb's copy holds only in-frame clones and misses some; the assay was immunoSEQ multiplex PCR. This sample yields about 140,000 clones, of which roughly 65% are seen a single time; under 2% belongs to the top ten. The sample comprised PBMCs. These receptor sequences come from a young woman in good health and CMV-seronegative.

This chain uses TRBV6-1 with TRBJ2-4, with a possible D match to TRBD1 (5 bases). The CDR3 is 15 residues long. Trimming took 6 bases from V and 0 from J, leaving 12 bases between them. The germline V gene encodes CDR1 MNHNS and CDR2 SASEGT. The CDR3 reads CASRADILAKNIQYF. The CDR3, as DNA: TGTGCCAGCAGGGCGGACATTTTAGCCAAAAACATTCAGTACTTC.

The J gene is TRBJ2-7, the V gene TRBV11-2, with TRBD1 matching 10 bases. Germline V gives CDR1 SGHAT, CDR2 FQNNGV. The CDR3 has 15 residues. Trimming removed 5 bases from V and 5 bases from J; junction bases left unmatched: 9. CDR3 residues: CASSPTGQGGNEQYF. CDR3 sequence (DNA): TGTGCCAGCAGCCCAACTGGACAGGGGGGCAACGAGCAGTACTTC. Based on the CDR3 plus reference TRBV11-2 and TRBJ2-7, the full variable domain is EAGVAQSPRYKIIEKRQSVAFWCNPISGHATLYWYQQILGQGPKLLIQFQNNGVVDDSQLPKDRFSAERLKGVDSTLKIQPAKLEDSAVYLCASSPTGQGGNEQYFGPGTRLTVT.

This clone was seen more than once but under ten times. The genes are TRBV6-1 and TRBJ2-7; 9 bases align to TRBD2. This CDR3 contains 16 residues. Germline assignment: CDR1 MNHNS and CDR2 SASEGT. Germline trimming cut 2 bases from V and 4 bases from J; bases unmatched to any gene: 9. The CDR3 DNA reads TGTGCCAGCAGTGAATCCCGTCTAGCGGGGCCTTACGAGCAGTACGTC. Amino acid sequence: CASSESRLAGPYEQYV.

This clone was detected once. This chain joins TRBV28 and TRBJ1-6; 11 bases line up with TRBD1. Germline CDR1 and CDR2: MDHEN and SYDVKM. The CDR3 covers 16 residues. With V trimmed by 5 bases and J by 9 bases, 9 bases remained unmatched. As DNA, the CDR3 is TGTGCCAGCAGTCCCCTAGAGGGACAGGGGGGTTCACCCCTCCACTTT. Amino acid sequence: CASSPLEGQGGSPLHF.

The chain links TRBV19 to TRBJ2-7; tentative D call: TRBD1 (6 bases). CDR3 length: 13 amino acids. V was shortened by 5 bases and J by 7 bases, with 15 bases between the two germline ends. CDR1 LNHDA and CDR2 SQIVND come from the germline V gene (reference sequence). The CDR3 region is CASSLAGVREQYF. The CDR3 DNA sequence: TGTGCCAGTAGTTTGGCAGGGGTGCGGGAGCAGTACTTC.

The rearrangement links TRBV30 to TRBJ1-5; D is uncertain. Trimming took 3 bases from V and 6 from J, leaving 12 bases between them. Germline V CDR1 and CDR2: GTSNPN, SVGIG (reference sequence). The CDR3 runs 13 residues. The CDR3 bases are TGTGCCTGGAGCAAACGGGAGGGTCAGCCCCAGCATTTT. It specifies CAWSKREGQPQHF. The variable domain in full, with the rest retrieved from reference TRBV30 and TRBJ1-5, is SQTIHQWPATLVQPVGSPLSLECTVEGTSNPNLYWYRQAAGRGLQLLFYSVGIGQISSEVPQNLSASRPQDRQFILSSKKLLLSDSGFYLCAWSKREGQPQHFGDGTRLSIL.

The chain joins TRBV6-5 to TRBJ1-1; 7 positions match TRBD1. The CDR3 runs 16 residues. CDR1 is MNHEY and CDR2 is SVGAGI in the germline V gene. Trimming took 3 bases from V and 0 from J; bases not matched to a gene: 7. The CDR3 loop is CASSYDRVNLNTEAFF. DNA for the CDR3: TGTGCCAGCAGTTATGACAGGGTGAACTTGAACACTGAAGCTTTCTTT.

This clone has a handful of counts. The chain couples TRBV28 to TRBJ1-4; D is perhaps TRBD1 (5 bases). The CDR3 has 17 residues. Germline CDR1 is MDHEN and CDR2 is SYDVKM. V was clipped by 3 bases and J by 6 bases, with 20 bases between them. The CDR3 spells CASSFPIKWGGDEKLFF. The DNA for the CDR3 is TGTGCCAGCAGTTTTCCGATTAAATGGGGGGGAGATGAAAAACTGTTTTTT.

The V and J genes are TRBV5-1 and TRBJ1-1; the D gene is possibly TRBD1 (5 bases). Germline CDR1 and CDR2: SGHRS and YFSETQ. Trimming pared 4 bases from V and 6 bases from J, leaving 19 bases between. CDR3 length: 15 residues. CDR3 coding DNA: TGCGCCAGCAGCACCGGTGGGGGGTTTTCATCTGAAGCTTTCTTT. This sequence encodes CASSTGGGFSSEAFF.

The chain recombines TRBV9 with TRBJ2-3; weak D call: TRBD2 (5 bases). V lost 2 bases to trimming and J lost 2 bases, with 12 bases between them. The CDR3 is 15 residues long. Germline V CDR1 and CDR2: SGDLS, YYNGEE. The CDR3 nucleotides read TGTGCCAGCAGCGTCGTTAGCGACCTCACAGATACGCAGTATTTT. Protein: CASSVVSDLTDTQYF.

This chain links TRBV7-8 with TRBJ2-2, with 7 bases lining up with TRBD1. The V gene's germline CDR1 is SGHVS and CDR2 FQNEAQ. This CDR3 spans 14 amino acids. Unmatched junction bases numbered 7, after V lost 6 bases and J lost 6 bases. As DNA, the CDR3 is TGTGCCAGCAGGTGGACAGGCGAGGCCGGGGAGCTGTTTTTT. Translated, it gives CASRWTGEAGELFF. Together with reference TRBV7-8 and TRBJ2-2, the CDR3 gives the full variable domain: GAGVSQSPRYKVAKRGQDVALRCDPISGHVSLFWYQQALGQGPEFLTYFQNEAQLDKSGLPSDRFFAERPEGSVSTLKIQRTQQEDSAVYLCASRWTGEAGELFFGEGSRLTVL.

This clone was seen many times. The chain couples TRBV5-4 to TRBJ2-6; no reliable D call. This CDR3 has 17 amino acids. The V and J ends lost 1 base and 0 bases respectively, with 11 bases between them. Per germline, CDR1 SGHNT and CDR2 YYREEE (reference sequence). The CDR3 sequence: CASSLNSYVSGANVLTF. CDR3 DNA: TGTGCCAGCAGCTTGAACTCATACGTCTCTGGGGCCAACGTCCTGACTTTC.

V usage is TRBV11-2 and J usage is TRBJ2-5; 8 bases are shared with TRBD2. The J segment lost 13 bases and the V segment lost 0 bases, leaving 10 bases of the junction unmatched. Germline-derived CDR1 and CDR2 are SGHAT and FQNNGV. The CDR3 length is 14 residues. DNA of the CDR3: TGTGCCAGCAGCTTAGAATTGCGGGAGGCCCTTTTGTACTTC. Amino acid sequence: CASSLELREALLYF.

The rearrangement links TRBV28 to TRBJ1-5; D may be TRBD1 (5 bases). The CDR3 totals 13 residues. V was cut by 3 bases and J by 5 bases, with 8 bases left in between. Per germline, CDR1 MDHEN and CDR2 SYDVKM. The CDR3 DNA follows: TGTGCCAGCAGTTTCCCCAGGGATCAGCCCCAGCATTTT. Translation: CASSFPRDQPQHF.

Details on this clone: Other DNA sequences in this sample translate to the same CDR3. This rearrangement joins TRBV5-1 to TRBJ2-5, with 8 nucleotides matching TRBD1. V lost 1 base to trimming and J lost 2 bases; unmatched junction nucleotides: 4. The CDR3 loop spans 15 amino acids. Germline V gene sequence: CDR1 SGHRS, CDR2 YFSETQ. CDR3 amino acids: CASSLLGTGQETQYF. CDR3 DNA sequence: TGCGCCAGCAGCTTGTTAGGGACAGGTCAAGAGACCCAGTACTTC.

This chain connects TRBV27 to TRBJ2-3; 8 bases agree with TRBD1. Germline CDR1 and CDR2: MNHEY and SMNVEV (reference sequence). The J segment lost 3 bases and the V segment lost 8 bases, leaving 16 bases of the junction unmatched. This CDR3 is 17 amino acids long. CDR3 coding DNA: TGTGCCAGCCACGCTTTAGGGACAGGCCTATCTACAGATACGCAGTATTTT. Protein: CASHALGTGLSTDTQYF.

The chain carries TRBV5-1 and TRBJ2-4; weak D call: TRBD2 (5 bases). Germline V gene data show CDR1 as SGHRS and CDR2 as YFSETQ. V gave up 6 bases and J gave up 3 bases, with 13 bases separating them. The CDR3 has 14 residues. CDR3 in DNA: TGCGCCAGCAACGTCGGGGTGGACAAAAACATTCAGTACTTC. It is translated as CASNVGVDKNIQYF.

J is TRBJ2-3 and V is TRBV4-1; 13 bases align to TRBD2. After removal of 4 bases from V and 2 bases from J, the junction contained 6 bases not matched to a gene. Germline V lookup: CDR1 MGHRA, CDR2 YSYEKL. This CDR3 spans 17 amino acids. This CDR3 reads CASSLRTSGGHTDTQYF. The CDR3 DNA follows: TGCGCCAGCAGCCTCCGGACTAGCGGGGGTCACACAGATACGCAGTATTTT.

The rearrangement uses TRBV18 and TRBJ2-1; D possibly corresponds to TRBD2 (6 bases). The germline V gene has CDR1 KGHSH and CDR2 LQKENI. CDR3 length equals 17 residues. V lost 3 bases and J 0 bases, leaving 15 bases between the germline ends. CDR3: CASSPFRDSSSYNEQFF. DNA for the CDR3: TGTGCCAGCTCACCGTTCCGGGACTCAAGCTCCTACAATGAGCAGTTCTTC.

The chain employs TRBV2 and TRBJ1-1; 10 bases line up with TRBD1. This CDR3 has 17 residues. Germline loops: CDR1 SNHLY, CDR2 FYNNEI. V dropped 6 bases and J dropped 0; count of bases not matched to a gene: 10. The CDR3 DNA reads TGTGCCAGCAGGTTCGGTGGGACAGGGGCCTTGAACACTGAAGCTTTCTTT. Translating it yields CASRFGGTGALNTEAFF. The full variable domain, in which reference TRBV2 and TRBJ1-1 provide the parts outside the CDR3, is EPEVTQTPSHQVTQMGQEVILRCVPISNHLYFYWYRQILGQKVEFLVSFYNNEISEKSEIFDDQFSVERPDGSNFTLKIRSTKLEDSAMYFCASRFGGTGALNTEAFFGQGTRLTVV.

This chain joins TRBV6-6 and TRBJ2-7; maybe TRBD2 (6 bases). Germline CDR1 and CDR2: MNHNY and SVGAGI (reference sequence). With 8 bases removed from V and 4 bases from J, the gap between germline ends came to 15 bases. The length of the CDR3 is 13 residues. CDR3 loop: CASESVGGYEQYF. CDR3 DNA sequence: TGTGCCAGCGAGTCGGTTGGGGGGTACGAGCAGTACTTC.

This chain uses TRBV19 with TRBJ1-4, with D perhaps matching TRBD1 (6 bases). The CDR3 is 15 amino acids. Trimming took off 3 bases at V and 3 bases at J, with 11 bases between the two ends. Germline CDR1 reads LNHDA; CDR2 reads SQIVND (reference sequence). The CDR3 region has the DNA TGTGCCAGTAGTATCCAAGACAGGCCTAATGAAAAACTGTTTTTT. This encodes CASSIQDRPNEKLFF.

The rearrangement links TRBV5-1 to TRBJ2-1; D is ambiguous. The length of the CDR3 is 14 residues. Trimming cost V 5 bases and J 0 bases, with 9 bases left between them. Germline CDR1 and CDR2: SGHRS and YFSETQ. CDR3 sequence: CASSFESSYNEQFF. The CDR3 DNA reads as TGCGCCAGCAGTTTTGAGAGCTCCTACAATGAGCAGTTCTTC.

The genes are TRBV10-3 and TRBJ1-1; D is possibly TRBD1 (6 bases). This CDR3 contains 15 residues. Looked up from germline, CDR1 is ENHRY and CDR2 is SYGVKD. The V end was cut by 3 bases, the J end by 1 base, with 12 bases between. The CDR3 bases are TGTGCCATCAGTGAAAATCAGGGGTCGAACACTGAAGCTTTCTTT. Its translation: CAISENQGSNTEAFF.

This clone was detected once. This sequence joins TRBV25-1 and TRBJ2-3; D is possibly TRBD2 (6 bases). Germline V gives CDR1 MGHDK, CDR2 SYGVNS. The CDR3 runs 16 residues. The V and J ends lost 3 bases and 3 bases respectively, with 16 bases between them. The CDR3 DNA is TGTGCCAGCAGTGATCTTCTAGCGAGTAGGACAGATACGCAGTATTTT. It translates to CASSDLLASRTDTQYF.

The V and J genes are TRBV6-1 and TRBJ1-2, with D unclear. The CDR3 has 14 residues. V was trimmed by 9 bases and J by 4 bases, leaving 18 bases between them. CDR1 is MNHNS and CDR2 is SASEGT in the germline V gene. This CDR3 reads CARRLDLPPYGYTF. The CDR3 region has the DNA TGTGCCAGACGACTAGATCTTCCTCCCTATGGCTACACCTTC.

The V and J genes are TRBV28 and TRBJ2-7; 7 nucleotides align to TRBD1. The CDR3 extends over 14 amino acids. V was pared by 6 bases and J by 3 bases, with 8 bases of the junction left unmatched. The germline gives CDR1 MDHEN, CDR2 SYDVKM. The CDR3 DNA reads as TGTGCCAGCAGGGGGGACAGCGCATTCTACGAGCAGTACTTC. Its translation: CASRGDSAFYEQYF.

The chain links TRBV28 to TRBJ2-4; 10 bases match TRBD1. CDR3 length: 14 residues. CDR1 MDHEN and CDR2 SYDVKM come from the germline V gene. V shed 5 bases, J shed 9 bases, and the junction held 7 bases outside the gene matches. In nucleotides, the CDR3 is TGTGCCAGCAGTCCGGGACAGGGGTCTTCCATTCAGTACTTC. It translates to CASSPGQGSSIQYF.

The gene calls are TRBV5-8 and TRBJ2-1; 8 bases match TRBD1. The germline CDR1 and CDR2 sequences are SGHTS and YDEGEE. CDR3 size: 15 residues. V lost 2 bases, J lost 3 bases, and 4 bases stayed unmatched. CDR3: CASSLGTGIYNEQFF. Written as DNA, the CDR3 is TGTGCCAGCAGCTTAGGGACAGGCATCTACAATGAGCAGTTCTTC.

The chain uses TRBV21-1 and TRBJ2-7; the table gives TRBD1 as D, unverified against the DNA. TRBV21-1 corresponds to a pseudogene. CDR3 length: 14 amino acids. CDR3 nucleotides: TGTGCCAGCAGCACAAGACAGGGAAGCTACGAGCAGTACGTC. Translated, it gives CASSTRQGSYEQYV.